This TCR beta chain is from a study of vaccination and CD4 T cells after COVID-19. Study background: Convalescent donors: six male, four female; seven Caucasian, two Asian, one multiracial, two Hispanic. Each post-COVID sample was drawn after diagnosis, and the median interval was 101 days (range 35 to 161).

From germline, CDR1 is MNHEY and CDR2 SVGEGT. CDR3 length: 12 amino acids. V shed 8 bases and J 7 bases; nucleotides not matched to a gene: 5. The study, taken as a whole, reports: Convalescent patients had 304 of 307 vaccine-specific clones showing spike mono-reactivity. Median SARS-CoV-2-reactive clonotype numbers rose nonsignificantly, roughly 21 to 38.

MiXCR was run by TCRdb on the PCR reads, yielding one entry per CDR3 protein. The sample includes more than 12,000 distinct CDR3 sequences, roughly 65% seen only once; the top ten take around 1.1%. The sample holds one count of this clonotype. The antigen remains undetermined. This clonotype originated in a human donor who had recovered from COVID-19. Sequencing used CD4+ T cells from blood, obtained after SARS-CoV-2 vaccination. This chain uses TRBV6-2 or TRBV6-3 with TRBJ1-5; 7 bases agree with TRBD1. The CDR3 spells CASARGEQPQHF. The CDR3 DNA reads as TGTGCCAGCGCCAGGGGGGAACAGCCCCAGCATTTT.